This T cell receptor (beta chain) was found in a study of technical replicates of blood from a few donors. Trimming removed 0 bases from V and 6 bases from J, with 9 bases in between. Germline values: CDR1 MNHEY, CDR2 SVGAGI. CDR3 length: 13 residues. This table comes from immunoSEQ multiplex PCR, and its TCRdb copy is limited to in-frame clones, with some not included. This table holds just over 80,000 clones, around 96% found once. The TCR sequence derives from a human donor in good health. Sample: T cells isolated from PBMCs. This chain uses TRBV6-5 with TRBJ2-7; D might be TRBD2 (5 bases). The CDR3 region has the DNA TGTGCCAGCAGTTACTCGGAGGTATCCGAGCAGTACTTC. Its protein is CASSYSEVSEQYF.